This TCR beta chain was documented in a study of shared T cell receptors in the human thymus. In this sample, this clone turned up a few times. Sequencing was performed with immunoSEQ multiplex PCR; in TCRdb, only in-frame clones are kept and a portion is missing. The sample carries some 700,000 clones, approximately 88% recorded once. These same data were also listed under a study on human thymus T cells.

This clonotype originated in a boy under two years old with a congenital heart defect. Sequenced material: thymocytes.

In nucleotides, the CDR3 is TGTGCCATCAGTGAGTCGGACGGGACAGGGCGGAGAGGAAACACCATATATTTT. Its protein product is CAISESDGTGRRGNTIYF. The rearrangement uses TRBV10-3 and TRBJ1-3; 9 nucleotides align to TRBD1. Germline CDR1 and CDR2: ENHRY and SYGVKD. The V and J ends lost 0 bases and 4 bases, in that order; junction bases with no gene match: 10. The CDR3 sequence is 18 residues long.